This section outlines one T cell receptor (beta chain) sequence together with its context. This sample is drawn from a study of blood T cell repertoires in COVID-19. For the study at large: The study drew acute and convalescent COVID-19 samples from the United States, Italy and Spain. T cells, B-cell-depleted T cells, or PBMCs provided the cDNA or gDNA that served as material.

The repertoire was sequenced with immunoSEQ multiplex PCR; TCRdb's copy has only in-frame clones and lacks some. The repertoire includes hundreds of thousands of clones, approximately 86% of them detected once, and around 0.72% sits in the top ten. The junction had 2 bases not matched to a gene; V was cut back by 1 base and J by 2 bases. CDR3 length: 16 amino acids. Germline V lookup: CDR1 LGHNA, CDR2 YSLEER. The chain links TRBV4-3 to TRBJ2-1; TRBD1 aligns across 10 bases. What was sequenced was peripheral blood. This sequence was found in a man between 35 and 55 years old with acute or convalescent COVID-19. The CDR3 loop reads CASSQADRGPYNEQFF. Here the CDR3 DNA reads TGCGCCAGCAGCCAAGCTGACAGGGGGCCCTACAATGAGCAGTTCTTC.